This T cell receptor (beta chain) was observed in a study of shared clonotypes between healthy human individuals. Per germline, CDR1 SEHNR and CDR2 FQNEAQ (reference sequence). The CDR3 totals 14 residues. Trimming cost V 4 bases and J 3 bases, with 11 bases left between them. About this clone itself: The antigen is not known.

The repertoire was sequenced with immunoSEQ multiplex PCR; TCRdb's copy has only in-frame clones and lacks some. The sample holds about 490,000 clones; 79% are singletons and the top ten take approximately 12%. General study findings and limits: Only blood samples were collected, and tissue repertoires likely differ.

The sample was PBMCs. The chain is built from TRBV7-9 and TRBJ2-3, with a tentative D call TRBD1 (6 bases). The sequence derives from a woman between 40 and 55 years old in good health. Some clones in this sample may be carry-over from other donors' samples. Here the CDR3 DNA reads TGTGCCAGCAGCTCAGGGGCGGAAACAGATACGCAGTATTTT. This codes for CASSSGAETDTQYF.